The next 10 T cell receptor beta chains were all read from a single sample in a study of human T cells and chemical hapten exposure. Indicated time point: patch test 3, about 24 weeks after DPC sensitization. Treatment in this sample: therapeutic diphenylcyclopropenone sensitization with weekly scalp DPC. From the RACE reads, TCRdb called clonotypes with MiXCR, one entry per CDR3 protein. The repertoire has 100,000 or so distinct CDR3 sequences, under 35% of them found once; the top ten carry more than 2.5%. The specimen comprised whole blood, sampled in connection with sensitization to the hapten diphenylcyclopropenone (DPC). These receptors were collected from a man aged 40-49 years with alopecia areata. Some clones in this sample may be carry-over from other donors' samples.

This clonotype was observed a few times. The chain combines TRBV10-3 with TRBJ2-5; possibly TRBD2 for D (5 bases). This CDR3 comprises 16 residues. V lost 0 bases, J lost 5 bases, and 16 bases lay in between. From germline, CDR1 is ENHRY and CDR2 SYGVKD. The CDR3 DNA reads TGTGCCATCAGTGAGTCGAGGGCATACCCGGAGGAGACCCAGTACTTC. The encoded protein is CAISESRAYPEETQYF.

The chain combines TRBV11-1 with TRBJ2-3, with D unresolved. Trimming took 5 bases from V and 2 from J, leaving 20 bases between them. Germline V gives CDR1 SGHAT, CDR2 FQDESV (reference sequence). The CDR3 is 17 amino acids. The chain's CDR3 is CASSPYLGGGTTDTQYF. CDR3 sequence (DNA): TGTGCCAGCAGCCCTTATCTAGGCGGCGGAACCACAGATACGCAGTATTTT.

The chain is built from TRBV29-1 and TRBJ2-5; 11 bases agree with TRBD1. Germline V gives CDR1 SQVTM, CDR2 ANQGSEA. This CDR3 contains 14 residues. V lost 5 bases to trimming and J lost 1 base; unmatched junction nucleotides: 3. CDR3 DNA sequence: TGCAGCGTTTTGGACAGGGGGCTCCAAGAGACCCAGTACTTC. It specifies CSVLDRGLQETQYF.

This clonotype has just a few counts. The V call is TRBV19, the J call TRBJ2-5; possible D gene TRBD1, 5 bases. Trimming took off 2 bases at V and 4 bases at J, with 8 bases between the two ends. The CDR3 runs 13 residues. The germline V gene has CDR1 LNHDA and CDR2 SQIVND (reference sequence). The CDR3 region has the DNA TGTGCCAGTAGTATAATAGGGGTAGAGACCCAGTACTTC. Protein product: CASSIIGVETQYF.

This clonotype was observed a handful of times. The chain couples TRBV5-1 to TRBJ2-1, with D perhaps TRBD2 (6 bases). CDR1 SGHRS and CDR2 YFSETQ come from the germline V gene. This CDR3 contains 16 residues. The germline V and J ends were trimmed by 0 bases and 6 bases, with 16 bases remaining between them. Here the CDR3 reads CASSLGRTIGVNEQFF. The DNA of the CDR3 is TGCGCCAGCAGCTTGGGTAGGACTATCGGGGTCAATGAGCAGTTCTTC.

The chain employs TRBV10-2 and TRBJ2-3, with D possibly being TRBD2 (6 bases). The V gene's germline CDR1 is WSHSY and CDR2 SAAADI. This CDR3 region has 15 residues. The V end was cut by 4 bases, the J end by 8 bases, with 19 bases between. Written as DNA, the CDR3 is TGCGCCAGCAGTGGGACTACGGGCCTCCGGATTACGCAGTATTTT. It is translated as CASSGTTGLRITQYF.

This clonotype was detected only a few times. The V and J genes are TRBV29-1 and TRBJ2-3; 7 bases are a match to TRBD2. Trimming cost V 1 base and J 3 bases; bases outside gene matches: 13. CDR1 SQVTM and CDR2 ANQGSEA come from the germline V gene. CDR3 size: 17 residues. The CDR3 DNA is TGCAGCGTTGAAGGAGCGGCGGGAGCTTTGGATACAGATACGCAGTATTTT. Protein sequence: CSVEGAAGALDTDTQYF.

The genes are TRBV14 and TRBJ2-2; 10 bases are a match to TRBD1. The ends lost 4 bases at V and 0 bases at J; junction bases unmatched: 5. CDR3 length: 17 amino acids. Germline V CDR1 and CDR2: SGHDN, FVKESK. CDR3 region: CASSPLGQGANTGELFF. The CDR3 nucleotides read TGTGCCAGCAGCCCGTTAGGACAGGGGGCGAACACCGGGGAGCTGTTTTTT.

CDR3 DNA sequence: TGTGCCAGCAGCGTATACGGCGCCGGGGAGCTGTTTTTT. The encoded protein is CASSVYGAGELFF. The genes are TRBV9 and TRBJ2-2; no firm D call. Germline V gene data show CDR1 as SGDLS and CDR2 as YYNGEE. Between the trimmed V and J ends, which lost 1 base and 6 bases, there was a span of 7 bases. The CDR3 length is 13 residues. Complete variable domain (other parts from reference TRBV9 and TRBJ2-2): DSGVTQTPKHLITATGQRVTLRCSPRSGDLSVYWYQQSLDQGLQFLIQYYNGEERAKGNILERFSAQQFPDLHSELNLSSLELGDSALYFCASSVYGAGELFFGEGSRLTVL.

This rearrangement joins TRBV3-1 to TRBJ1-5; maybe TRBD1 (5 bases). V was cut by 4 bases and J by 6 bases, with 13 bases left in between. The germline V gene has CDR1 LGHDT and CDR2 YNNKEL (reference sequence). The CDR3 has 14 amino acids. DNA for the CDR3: TGTGCCAGCAGCCTTCTAGGAAGGGGTCAGCCCCAGCATTTT. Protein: CASSLLGRGQPQHF.